The rows below give T cell receptor beta chains drawn from one sample of a study of blood T cell repertoires in COVID-19. The repertoire was sequenced with immunoSEQ multiplex PCR; TCRdb's copy has only in-frame clones and lacks some. The repertoire includes under 150,000 clones, 80% to 90% of them detected once, and more than 15% sits in the top ten. The sample comprised peripheral blood. All receptors derive from a man aged 50-60 years with active or convalescent COVID-19. CDR3s include the opening cysteine and the closing phenylalanine or tryptophan. A D gene is named only where the DNA matches it firmly. Some rows mark clone size as missing; the rest say once, few, many or name a class of expanded clone.

j_call clone_size v_call d_call cdr3_nt cdr3_aa
TRBJ1-1 NA TRBV3-1/TRBV3-2 NA TGTGCCAGCAGACTTGGACAGACGAACACTGAAGCTTTCTTT CASRLGQTNTEAFF
TRBJ1-1 few TRBV28 TRBD1 TGTGCCAGCAGCCGCCCGGGACAGGGGCTATCTGAAGCTTTCTTT CASSRPGQGLSEAFF
TRBJ2-3 NA TRBV18 TRBD1 TGTGCCAGCTCACGAGGACAGGGAAACCTTGGCTACGCAGATACGCAGTATTTT CASSRGQGNLGYADTQYF
TRBJ2-5 NA TRBV5-4 TRBD2 TGTGCCAGCAGCTCGGTACCAACTAGCGGGAGCTTGGAGACCCAGTACTTC CASSSVPTSGSLETQYF
TRBJ2-7 NA TRBV2 TRBD1 TGTGCCAGCAGTGCCGAGAGACAGGGGGCCAACGAGCAGTACTTC CASSAERQGANEQYF
TRBJ2-7 NA TRBV6-6 NA TGTGCCAGCAGTTACGAGCGGGACACCCTGTACGAGCAGTACTTC CASSYERDTLYEQYF
TRBJ2-3 NA TRBV2 TRBD2 TGTGCCAGCCTCCTAGCGGGCTGGACAGATACGCAGTATTTT CASLLAGWTDTQYF
TRBJ2-7 few TRBV3-1/TRBV3-2 NA TGTGCCAGCAGCCTATTAACAGCGGCGATGGTTGACGAGCAGTACTTC CASSLLTAAMVDEQYF
TRBJ2-7 NA TRBV5-6 TRBD1 TGTGCCAGCAGCTTACGGTCAGGGACAGGGCTGGAGCAGTACTTC CASSLRSGTGLEQYF
TRBJ1-1 few TRBV28 NA TGTGCCAGCAGTCCGCCCGTGACAGAGAACACTGAAGCTTTCTTT CASSPPVTENTEAFF
TRBJ1-2 NA TRBV12-3/TRBV12-4 NA TGTGCCAGCAGTTTGGTCCTTGACAGGGGCTACACCTTC CASSLVLDRGYTF
TRBJ2-7 few TRBV7-6 TRBD2 TGTGCCAGCAGCTCCCAGCGGGGTGAGACCTACGAGCAGTACTTC CASSSQRGETYEQYF
TRBJ1-5 NA TRBV28 NA TGTGCCAGCAGTGTCGACAGGCTAGCTCAGCCCCAGCATTTT CASSVDRLAQPQHF
TRBJ1-6 NA TRBV5-4 NA TGTGCCAGCAGCTTACAGGGCCTTCATTCACCCCTCCACTTT CASSLQGLHSPLHF
TRBJ2-5 NA TRBV7-8 NA TGTGCCAGCAGCTCACCACTAAAAACAGGAAAAGAGACCCAGTACTTC CASSSPLKTGKETQYF
TRBJ2-1 NA TRBV7-2 NA TGTGCCAGCAGCTTAGACAGTTCCTACAATGAGCAGTTCTTC CASSLDSSYNEQFF
TRBJ2-1 NA TRBV5-1 NA TGCGCCAGCAGCTTGGATAGAAGGGGGTTGGATGAGCAGTTCTTC CASSLDRRGLDEQFF
TRBJ2-5 NA TRBV18 TRBD2 TGTGCCAGCTCACCTCTGATAGCGGGAGAGACGGAGACCCAGTACTTC CASSPLIAGETETQYF
TRBJ2-7 NA TRBV7-2 NA TGTGCCAGCAGCCCCACCTACGAGCAGTACTTC CASSPTYEQYF
TRBJ1-1 NA TRBV5-1 NA TGCGCCAGCTCATGGGAGGGGAGGGACACTGAAGCTTTCTTT CASSWEGRDTEAFF
TRBJ2-7 NA TRBV23-1 NA TGCGCCAGCAGTCAACCAGGGGATTGGGACTACGAGCAGTACTTC CASSQPGDWDYEQYF
TRBJ2-2 NA TRBV28 NA TGTGCCAGCAGTTCTCAACCCTCGAGGGTCACCGGGGAGCTGTTTTTT CASSSQPSRVTGELFF
TRBJ2-5 few TRBV5-1 NA TGCGCCAGCAGCTTGGTTGTCAGCCTAAGAGGGGAGACCCAGTACTTC CASSLVVSLRGETQYF
TRBJ2-1 once TRBV5-1 TRBD2 TGCGCCAGCAGCCCAAGGACTAGCTCCCTAGCGAGCTCCTACAATGAGCAGTTCTTC CASSPRTSSLASSYNEQFF
TRBJ2-7 NA TRBV7-9 TRBD1 TGTGCCAGCAGCCGGACAGGGGGCTCCGCGTCCTACGAGCAGTACTTC CASSRTGGSASYEQYF
TRBJ1-4 NA TRBV19 NA TGTGCCAGTAGTATGATGACAGGTGGTGAAAAACTGTTTTTT CASSMMTGGEKLFF
TRBJ1-1 NA TRBV5-4 NA TGTGCCAGCAGCACCGACACGAACACTGAAGCTTTCTTT CASSTDTNTEAFF
TRBJ1-4 NA TRBV6-1 NA TGTGCCAGCAGTGACGGGGTAGCAACTAATGAAAAACTGTTTTTT CASSDGVATNEKLFF
TRBJ2-7 NA TRBV28 NA TGTGCCAGCAGTTTTGGGCCGAACTACGAGCAGTACTTC CASSFGPNYEQYF
TRBJ2-3 NA TRBV6-5 NA TGTGCCAGTCTGCCCGGGACACCTACAGATACGCAGTATTTT CASLPGTPTDTQYF
TRBJ2-5 NA TRBV29-1 TRBD1 TGCAGCGTTATGGGACAGGGGACAGAGATGAGGACCCAGTACTTC CSVMGQGTEMRTQYF
TRBJ2-7 NA TRBV6-2/TRBV6-3 NA TGTGCCAGCAGTTACACAAGCTTTGGAGGGCCCAGCTCCTACGAGCAGTACTTC CASSYTSFGGPSSYEQYF
TRBJ2-3 NA TRBV24-1 NA TGTGCCACCAGTGATTTCAAGTCAGATGCCACAGATACGCAGTATTTT CATSDFKSDATDTQYF
TRBJ2-7 NA TRBV7-6 NA TGTGCCAGCAGCTTGGCACAGGCTTCCTACGAGCAGTACTTC CASSLAQASYEQYF
TRBJ1-4 NA TRBV28 NA TGTGCCAGCAGTTTAATGAGAAAGCCTGGAGGTGAAAAACTGTTTTTT CASSLMRKPGGEKLFF
TRBJ1-2 NA TRBV28 NA TGTGCCAGCAGCTCCAACGGAGTGTACTATGGCTACACCTTC CASSSNGVYYGYTF
TRBJ2-1 NA TRBV6-5 TRBD2 TGTGCCAGCAGTTTGAGCGGGGGCGGTCGGGAGCAGTTCTTC CASSLSGGGREQFF
TRBJ2-7 NA TRBV7-7 NA TGTGCCAGCAGCTTAGATGGCAGGGGTGGGCTCTACGAGCAGTACTTC CASSLDGRGGLYEQYF
TRBJ1-5 NA TRBV4-1 TRBD1 TGCGCCAGCAGCCAAACAGGGGGCAATCAGCCCCAGCATTTT CASSQTGGNQPQHF
TRBJ1-2 NA TRBV11-2 TRBD1 TGTGCCAGCAGCTCAGGGACAGGGGGCATCTATGGCTACACCTTC CASSSGTGGIYGYTF
TRBJ1-4 NA TRBV5-1 NA TGCGCCAGTACCTCCGGGACATTCACTAATGAAAAACTGTTTTTT CASTSGTFTNEKLFF
TRBJ2-3 NA TRBV27 TRBD2 TGTGCCAGCAGTTTACAACTAGCGGGAGGGCCAAGGAATACGCAGTATTTT CASSLQLAGGPRNTQYF
TRBJ2-5 NA TRBV24-1 NA TGTGCCACCAGTGGGCTCCGGGACACCCAAGAGACCCAGTACTTC CATSGLRDTQETQYF
TRBJ2-1 NA TRBV3-1/TRBV3-2 TRBD1 TGTGCCAGCAGCCAGGTAACAGGGGGCGGTGAGCAGTTCTTC CASSQVTGGGEQFF
TRBJ2-7 NA TRBV7-8 TRBD2 TGTGCCAGCAGCCATAGCGGGGGCTACGAGCAGTACTTC CASSHSGGYEQYF
TRBJ1-2 NA TRBV5-1 NA TGCGCCAGCAGCTTGTTGTCGGGGAATAACTATGGCTACACCTTC CASSLLSGNNYGYTF
TRBJ1-3 NA TRBV7-2 TRBD1 TGTGCCAGCAGCGGAAATAACAGGGGGTTGGGAAACACCATATATTTT CASSGNNRGLGNTIYF
TRBJ1-2 NA TRBV5-6 TRBD1 TGTGCCAGCAGCTGGGACAGAACTAACTATGGCTACACCTTC CASSWDRTNYGYTF
TRBJ1-6 NA TRBV5-5 NA TGTGCCAGCAGCACAGGACGGATTAATTCACCCCTCCACTTT CASSTGRINSPLHF
TRBJ2-7 medium-sized TRBV3-1/TRBV3-2 TRBD1 TGTGCCAGCAGCCTAACCGGGACAGGGGGCTACGAGCAGTACTTC CASSLTGTGGYEQYF
TRBJ2-1 NA TRBV5-1 TRBD1 TGCGCCAGCAGCTTGGCCCGGGACAGGGATGAGCAGTTCTTC CASSLARDRDEQFF
TRBJ2-1 NA TRBV2 NA TGTGCCAGCAGCCTTGGCGGGGCTAGCTCCTACAATGAGCAGTTCTTC CASSLGGASSYNEQFF
TRBJ2-1 NA TRBV18 NA TGTGCCAGCTCACCACCGGCAGGCCTCTCCTACAATGAGCAGTTCTTC CASSPPAGLSYNEQFF
TRBJ2-7 NA TRBV3-1/TRBV3-2 TRBD2 TGTGCCAGCAGCCACGGCGGGAGTTCCCACGAGCAGTACTTC CASSHGGSSHEQYF
TRBJ2-2 once TRBV2 NA TGTGCCAGCAGTGAATCGGGGGGCCAAGACGGGGAGCTGTTTTTT CASSESGGQDGELFF